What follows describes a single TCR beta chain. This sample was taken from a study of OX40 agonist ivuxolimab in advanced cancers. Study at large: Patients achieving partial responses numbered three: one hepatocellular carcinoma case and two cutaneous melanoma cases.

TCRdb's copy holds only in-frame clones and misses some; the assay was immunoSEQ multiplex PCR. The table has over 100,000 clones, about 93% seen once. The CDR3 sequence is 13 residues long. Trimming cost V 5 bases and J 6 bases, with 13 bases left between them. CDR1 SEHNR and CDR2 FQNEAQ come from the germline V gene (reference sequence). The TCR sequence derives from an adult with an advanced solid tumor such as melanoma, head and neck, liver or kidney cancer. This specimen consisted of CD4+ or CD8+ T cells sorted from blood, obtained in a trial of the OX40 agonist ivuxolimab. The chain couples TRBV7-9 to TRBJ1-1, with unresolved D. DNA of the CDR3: TGTGCCAGCAGCGGCGGGAGAACCGCTGAAGCTTTCTTT. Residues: CASSGGRTAEAFF.